Sequencing of this T cell receptor beta chain was carried out in a study of blood T cells in healthy people across ages. Points from the study as a whole: Older individuals had lower TCR beta diversity per million T cells (the decline was roughly linear). Naive T cell percentage showed a strong correlation with TCR beta diversity.

The CDR3 is 14 amino acids. V was cut by 0 bases and J by 6 bases, with 14 bases left in between. CDR1 is DFQATT and CDR2 is SNEGSKA in the germline V gene (reference sequence). In its sample, this clonotype was seen a few times. The antigen remains undetermined. A sample-barcoded 5' primer and a J-beta primer mix were used in a second PCR of about 7 to 12 cycles. Tagging of each cDNA molecule was performed by a template-switch adaptor with 12 random nucleotides. TCRdb fed the 5' RACE reads into MiXCR, producing one record per CDR3 protein. The sample shows about 1.7 million distinct CDR3 sequences, 28% of them seen only once.

The sample was blood. This chain joins TRBV20-1 and TRBJ2-5; tentative D call: TRBD1 (6 bases). This receptor was taken from a woman between 25 and 40 years old in good health. CDR3 sequence reads: CSARDLGAAKTQYF. The CDR3 nucleotides are TGCAGTGCTAGAGATTTGGGGGCAGCAAAGACCCAGTACTTC.